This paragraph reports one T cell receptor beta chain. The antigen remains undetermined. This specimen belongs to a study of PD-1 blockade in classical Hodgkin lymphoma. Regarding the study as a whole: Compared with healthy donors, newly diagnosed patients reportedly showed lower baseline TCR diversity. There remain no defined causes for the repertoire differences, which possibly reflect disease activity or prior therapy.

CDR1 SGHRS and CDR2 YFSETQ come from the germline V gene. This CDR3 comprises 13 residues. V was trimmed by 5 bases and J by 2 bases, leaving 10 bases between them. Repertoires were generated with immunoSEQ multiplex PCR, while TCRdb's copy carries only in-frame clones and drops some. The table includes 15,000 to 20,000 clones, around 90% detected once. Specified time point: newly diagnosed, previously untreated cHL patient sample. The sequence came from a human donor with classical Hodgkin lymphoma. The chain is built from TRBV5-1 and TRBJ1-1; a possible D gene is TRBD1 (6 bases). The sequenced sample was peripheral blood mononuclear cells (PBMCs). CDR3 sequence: CASSWTDNTEAFF. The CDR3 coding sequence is TGCGCCAGCAGTTGGACAGATAACACTGAAGCTTTCTTT.